This entry concerns a single T cell receptor beta chain. Its antigen is unknown. These data come from a study of graft-versus-host responses after intestinal transplantation. Study details: Recipients were all induced with anti-thymocyte globulin, then given tacrolimus and steroids for approximately 3 years. General study results and limits: Within the allografts of patients who had graft-donor T cell macrochimerism, graft-versus-host to host-versus-graft clonal ratios were high. Some GvH clones appeared in ileal mucosa or blood before recipient bone marrow. Early declines in HvG clones that occurred post-transplant were associated with peak circulating GvH clone levels.

Germline assignment: CDR1 MNHEY and CDR2 SVGAGI. CDR3 size: 14 residues. The V and J ends lost 5 bases and 1 base, in that order; junction bases with no gene match: 3. Sequenced by immunoSEQ multiplex PCR; TCRdb stores in-frame clones only, minus some. The profile covers tens of thousands of clones, with 83% appearing a single time and about 15% taken by the ten largest. The sequence came from a human donor who received an intestinal transplant. The sample here was unstimulated CD8+ T cells sorted from spleen or lymph node cells, taken before intestinal transplant. The V and J genes are TRBV6-5 and TRBJ2-7; the match to TRBD1 covers 9 bases. The CDR3 bases are TGTGCCAGCAGTCCGGGACAGGGTTCCTACGAGCAGTACTTC. It encodes CASSPGQGSYEQYF.